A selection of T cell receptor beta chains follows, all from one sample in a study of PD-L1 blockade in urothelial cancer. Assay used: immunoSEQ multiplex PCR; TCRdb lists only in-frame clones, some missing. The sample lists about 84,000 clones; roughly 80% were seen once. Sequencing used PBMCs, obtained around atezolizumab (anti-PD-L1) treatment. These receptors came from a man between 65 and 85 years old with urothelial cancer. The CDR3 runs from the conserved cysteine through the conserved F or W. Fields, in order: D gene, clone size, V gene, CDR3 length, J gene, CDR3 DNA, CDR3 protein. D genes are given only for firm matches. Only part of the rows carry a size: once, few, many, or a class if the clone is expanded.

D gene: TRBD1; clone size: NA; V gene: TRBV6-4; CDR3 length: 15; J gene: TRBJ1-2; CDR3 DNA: TGTGCCAGCAGTCCAGACAGGGGGCGCAACTATGGCTACACCTTC; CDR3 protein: CASSPDRGRNYGYTF
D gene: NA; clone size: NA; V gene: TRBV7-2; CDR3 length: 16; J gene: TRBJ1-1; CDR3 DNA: TGTGCCAGCAGCTTAGCGGCGGGGCGCGTGAACACTGAAGCTTTCTTT; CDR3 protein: CASSLAAGRVNTEAFF
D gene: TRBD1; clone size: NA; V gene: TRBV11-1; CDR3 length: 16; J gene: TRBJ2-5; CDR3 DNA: TGTGCCAGCAGCGCAAACAGGGGGTTAGTTCCGGAGACCCAGTACTTC; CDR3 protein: CASSANRGLVPETQYF
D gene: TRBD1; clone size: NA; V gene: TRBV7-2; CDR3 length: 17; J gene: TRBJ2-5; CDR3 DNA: TGTGCCAGCAGCTTACTTGGCCGACAGGGTATAGGAGAGACCCAGTACTTC; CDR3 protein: CASSLLGRQGIGETQYF
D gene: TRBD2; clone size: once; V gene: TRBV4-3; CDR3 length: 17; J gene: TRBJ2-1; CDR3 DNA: TGCGCCAGCAGCCAAGGCCAACTAGCGGGACACTACAATGAGCAGTTCTTC; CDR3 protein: CASSQGQLAGHYNEQFF
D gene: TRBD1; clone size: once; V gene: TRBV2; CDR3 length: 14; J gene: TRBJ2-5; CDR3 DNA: TGTGCCAGTTCTCGGGACAGGGGATCCGGGACCCAGTACTTC; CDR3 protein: CASSRDRGSGTQYF
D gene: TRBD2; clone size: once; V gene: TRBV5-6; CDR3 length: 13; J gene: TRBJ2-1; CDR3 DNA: TGTGCCAGCAGCAACGATTCGACTAGCACCCAGTTCTTC; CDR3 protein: CASSNDSTSTQFF
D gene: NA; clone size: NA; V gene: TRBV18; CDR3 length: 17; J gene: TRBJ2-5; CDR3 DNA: TGTGCCAGCTCACGCGCGATAACTATAATAGACCAAGAGACCCAGTACTTC; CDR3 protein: CASSRAITIIDQETQYF
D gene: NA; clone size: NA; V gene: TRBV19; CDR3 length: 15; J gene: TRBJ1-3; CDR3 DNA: TGTGCCAGTAGGGGGGCGGGGGCGAAAGGAAACACCATATATTTT; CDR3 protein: CASRGAGAKGNTIYF
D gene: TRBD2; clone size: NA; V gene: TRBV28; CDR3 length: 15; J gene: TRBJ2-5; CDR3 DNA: TGTGCCAGCAGTTTTGCTAGCGGGGGCCAAGAGACCCAGTACTTC; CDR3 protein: CASSFASGGQETQYF
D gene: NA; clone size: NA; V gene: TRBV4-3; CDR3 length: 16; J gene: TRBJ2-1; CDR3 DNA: TGCGCCAGCAGCCAGGCGTTCGCGGAGTCCTACAATGAGCAGTTCTTC; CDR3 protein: CASSQAFAESYNEQFF
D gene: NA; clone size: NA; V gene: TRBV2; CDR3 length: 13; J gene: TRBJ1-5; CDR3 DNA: TGTGCCAGCAGTGAAGAAGGACAACAGCCCCAGCATTTT; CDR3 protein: CASSEEGQQPQHF
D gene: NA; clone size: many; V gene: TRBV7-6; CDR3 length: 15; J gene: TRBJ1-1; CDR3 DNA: TGTGCCAGCGGAGGCCTGGGACATCAGAACACTGAAGCTTTCTTT; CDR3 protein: CASGGLGHQNTEAFF
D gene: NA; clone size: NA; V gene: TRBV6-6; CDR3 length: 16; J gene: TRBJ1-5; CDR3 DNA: TGTGCCAGCAGTAACACAGGGTCCGGGGTCAATCAGCCCCAGCATTTT; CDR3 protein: CASSNTGSGVNQPQHF
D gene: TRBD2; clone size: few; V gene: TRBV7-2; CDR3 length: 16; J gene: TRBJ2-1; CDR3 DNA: TGTGCCAGCAGCTTAGCCTCTAGCGGGTCCTACAATGAGCAGTTCTTC; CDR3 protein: CASSLASSGSYNEQFF
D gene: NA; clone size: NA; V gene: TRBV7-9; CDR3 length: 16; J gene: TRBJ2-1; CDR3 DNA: TGTGCCAGCAGCGCAAATGGGAGGGGGGGGGCTAATGAGCAGTTCTTC; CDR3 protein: CASSANGRGGANEQFF
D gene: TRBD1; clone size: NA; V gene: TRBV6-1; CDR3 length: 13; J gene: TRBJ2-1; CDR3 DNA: TGTGCCAGCAGTCTCGGACAGGGGAATGAGCAGTTCTTC; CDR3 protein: CASSLGQGNEQFF
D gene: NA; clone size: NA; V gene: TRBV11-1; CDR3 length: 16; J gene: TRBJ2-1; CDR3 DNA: TGTGCCAGCAGCTTAGAGGGGGGGGACACTAACAATGAGCAGTTCTTC; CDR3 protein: CASSLEGGDTNNEQFF
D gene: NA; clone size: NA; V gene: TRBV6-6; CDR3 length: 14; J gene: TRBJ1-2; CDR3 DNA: TGTGCCAGCAGTTACTCGGGCGGGCCCTATGGCTACACCTTC; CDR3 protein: CASSYSGGPYGYTF
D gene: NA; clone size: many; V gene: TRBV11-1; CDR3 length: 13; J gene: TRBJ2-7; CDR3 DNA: TGTGCCAGCAGCTCCCCGACAGCCTACGAGCAGTACTTC; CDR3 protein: CASSSPTAYEQYF
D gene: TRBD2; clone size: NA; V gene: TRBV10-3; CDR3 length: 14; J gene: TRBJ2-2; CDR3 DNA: TGTGCCATCAGTGAGCTAGCGGGCACCGGGGAGCTGTTTTTT; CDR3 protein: CAISELAGTGELFF
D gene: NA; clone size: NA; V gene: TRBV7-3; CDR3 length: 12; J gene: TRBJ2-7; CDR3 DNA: TGTGCCAGCAGCCCCATGGGAGGCGAGCAGTACTTC; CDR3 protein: CASSPMGGEQYF
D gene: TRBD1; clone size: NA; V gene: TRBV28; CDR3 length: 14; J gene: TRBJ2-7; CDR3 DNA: TGTGCCAGCATACAGGGGGCCCCTCCCTACGAGCAGTACTTC; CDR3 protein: CASIQGAPPYEQYF
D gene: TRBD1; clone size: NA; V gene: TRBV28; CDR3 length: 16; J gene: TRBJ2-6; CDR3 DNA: TGTGCCAGCAGTTCACAGGGGGCGGCTGGGGCCAACGTCCTGACTTTC; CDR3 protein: CASSSQGAAGANVLTF
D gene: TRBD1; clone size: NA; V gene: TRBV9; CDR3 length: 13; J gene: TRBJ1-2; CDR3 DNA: TGTGCCAGCAGCCCCGGGACAGGGTATGGCTACACCTTC; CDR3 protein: CASSPGTGYGYTF
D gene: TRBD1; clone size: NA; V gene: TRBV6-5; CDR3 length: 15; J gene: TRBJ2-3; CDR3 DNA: TGTGCCAGCAGCCCCGGGACAGGGGAGGCAGATACGCAGTATTTT; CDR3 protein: CASSPGTGEADTQYF
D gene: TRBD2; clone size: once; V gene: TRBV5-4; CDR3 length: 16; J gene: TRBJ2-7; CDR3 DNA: TGTGCCAGCAGCTTGGATCTAGCGGTGAGCTCCTACGAGCAGTACTTC; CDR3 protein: CASSLDLAVSSYEQYF
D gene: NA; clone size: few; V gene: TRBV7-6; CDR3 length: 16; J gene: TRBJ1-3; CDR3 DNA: TGTGCCAGCAGCTTAGGGGGCTCTAGCTCTGGAAACACCATATATTTT; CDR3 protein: CASSLGGSSSGNTIYF
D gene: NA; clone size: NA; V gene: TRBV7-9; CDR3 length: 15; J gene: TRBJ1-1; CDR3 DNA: TGTGCCAGCAGCTTGCTAACTAGGGAGAACACTGAAGCTTTCTTT; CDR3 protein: CASSLLTRENTEAFF
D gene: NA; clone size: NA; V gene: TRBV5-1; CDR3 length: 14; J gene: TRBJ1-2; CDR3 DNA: TGCGCCAGCAGCGGGGGCCCTTCTAACTATGGCTACACCTTC; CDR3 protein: CASSGGPSNYGYTF
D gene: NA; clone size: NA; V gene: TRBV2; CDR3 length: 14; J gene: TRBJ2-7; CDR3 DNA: TGTGCCAGCAGCTTTGGACAGCCTTCCTACGAGCAGTACTTC; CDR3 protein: CASSFGQPSYEQYF
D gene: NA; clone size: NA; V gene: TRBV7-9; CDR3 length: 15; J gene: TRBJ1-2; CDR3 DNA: TGTGCCAGCAGCTTAGATGGCAGGGGAGGGTATGGCTACACCTTC; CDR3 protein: CASSLDGRGGYGYTF
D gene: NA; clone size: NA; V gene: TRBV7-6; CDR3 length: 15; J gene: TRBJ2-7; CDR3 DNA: TGTGCCAGCAGCTTAGAGGGGACTGACCCCTACGAGCAGTACTTC; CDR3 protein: CASSLEGTDPYEQYF
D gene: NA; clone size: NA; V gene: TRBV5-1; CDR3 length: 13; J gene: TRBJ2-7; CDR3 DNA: TGCGCCAGCAGCTTGGGTACAGTATACGAGCAGTACTTC; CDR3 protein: CASSLGTVYEQYF
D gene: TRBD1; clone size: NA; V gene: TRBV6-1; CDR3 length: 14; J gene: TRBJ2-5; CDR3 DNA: TGTGCCAGCAGTTATACCGGGACAGGAGAGACCCAGTACTTC; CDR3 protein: CASSYTGTGETQYF
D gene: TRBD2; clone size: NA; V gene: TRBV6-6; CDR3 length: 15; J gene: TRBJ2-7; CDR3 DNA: TGTGCCAGCAGCCGGCAAACTAGCGGGAGCGATGAGCAGTACTTC; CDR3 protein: CASSRQTSGSDEQYF
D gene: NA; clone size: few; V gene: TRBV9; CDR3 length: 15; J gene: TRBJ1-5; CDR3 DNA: TGTGCCAGCAGCGAGGGGGGGGACGGGAGGCATCCCCAGCATTTT; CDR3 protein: CASSEGGDGRHPQHF
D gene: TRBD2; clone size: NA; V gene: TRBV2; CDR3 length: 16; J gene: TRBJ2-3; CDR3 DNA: TGTGCCAGCAGTGACGGGACTAGCGTCGTTCCAGATACGCAGTATTTT; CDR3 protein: CASSDGTSVVPDTQYF
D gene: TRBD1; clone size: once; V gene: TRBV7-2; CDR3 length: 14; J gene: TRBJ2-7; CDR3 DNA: TGTGCCAGCAGCTTAACCGGGACAGGGGCCGAGCAGTACTTC; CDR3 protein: CASSLTGTGAEQYF
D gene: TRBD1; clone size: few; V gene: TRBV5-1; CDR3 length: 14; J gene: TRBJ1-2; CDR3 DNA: TGCGCCAGCAGCTTGGCCAGGGGGCTGAATGGCTACACCTTC; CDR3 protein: CASSLARGLNGYTF
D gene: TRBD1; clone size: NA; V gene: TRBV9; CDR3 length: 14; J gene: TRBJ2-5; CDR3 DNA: TGTGCCAGCAGCGTAGGACAGGGTGGAGAGACCCAGTACTTC; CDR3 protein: CASSVGQGGETQYF
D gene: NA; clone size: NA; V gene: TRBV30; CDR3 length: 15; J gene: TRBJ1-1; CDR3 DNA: TGTGCCTGGAGTGCCCAGGACAGCTCGAACACTGAAGCTTTCTTT; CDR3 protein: CAWSAQDSSNTEAFF